The 9 T cell receptor beta chains below were found in one sample sequenced in a study of blood T cells in healthy people across ages. The authors ran a second PCR of roughly 7 to 11 cycles using a sample-barcoded 5' primer and a J-beta primer mix. From the 5' RACE reads, TCRdb called clonotypes with MiXCR, one entry per CDR3 protein. This sample has approximately 600,000 distinct CDR3 sequences, with about 53% found just once. The sequencing sample was made of blood. The receptors here all came from a man between 60 and 75 years old in good health.

This clonotype was recorded a few times. V and J are TRBV20-1 and TRBJ2-7, with no clear D. The germline CDR1 and CDR2 sequences are DFQATT and SNEGSKA (reference sequence). This CDR3 comprises 13 residues. V was pared by 5 bases and J by 1 base, with 12 bases between. This CDR3 is CSAPQPRSYEQYF. The CDR3 DNA is TGCAGTGCTCCACAGCCTAGGTCCTACGAGCAGTACTTC.

The V and J genes are TRBV9 and TRBJ2-7; TRBD2 is a possible D gene (6 bases). The DNA end lines up better with TRBJ2-5; the J call may be wrong. Germline-derived CDR1 and CDR2 are SGDLS and YYNGEE. This CDR3 is 14 amino acids long. Here the CDR3 reads CASSVASVQETQYF. The CDR3 coding sequence is TGTGCCAGCAGCGTAGCTAGCGTCCAAGAGACCCAGTACTTC.

This clonotype has just one count. This rearrangement joins TRBV20-1 to TRBJ2-5, with 12 bases that match TRBD2. The CDR3 spans 15 residues. J was trimmed by 5 bases and V by 6 bases; bases with no gene match: 10. CDR1 and CDR2 (germline): DFQATT, SNEGSKA (reference sequence). The DNA for the CDR3 is TGCAGTGCAACCAACCGGACTAGCGGGGCGGAGACCCAGTACTTC. This encodes CSATNRTSGAETQYF.

This rearrangement joins TRBV4-1 to TRBJ2-1; 13 bases fit TRBD2. Losses at the gene ends were 4 bases for V and 7 bases for J; bases not matched to a gene: 7. The length of the CDR3 is 16 residues. Germline values: CDR1 MGHRA, CDR2 YSYEKL. DNA for the CDR3: TGCGCCAGCAGCCCGCGCGGGACTAGCGGGGCAAATGAGCAGTTCTTC. Its protein product is CASSPRGTSGANEQFF.

The rearrangement uses TRBV2 and TRBJ2-4; a possible D gene is TRBD1 (5 bases). The CDR3 extends over 15 amino acids. Germline V gene data show CDR1 as SNHLY and CDR2 as FYNNEI. V was trimmed by 1 base and J by 0 bases, leaving 7 bases between them. DNA for the CDR3: TGTGCCAGCAGTGAAGAGGGGTTAGCCAAAAACATTCAGTACTTC. Its protein is CASSEEGLAKNIQYF.

This chain joins TRBV4-2 and TRBJ2-4; 9 bases map to TRBD2. The J call may be wrong; the DNA end is better matched by TRBJ2-7. Looked up from germline, CDR1 is LGHNA and CDR2 is YNFKEQ. The CDR3 loop spans 16 amino acids. CDR3 protein: CASSQASGGSTYEQYF. CDR3 bases: TGTGCCAGCAGCCAAGCGAGCGGGGGGTCAACCTACGAGCAGTACTTC.

The rearrangement joins TRBV9 to TRBJ1-3; TRBD1 agrees at 8 bases. The CDR3 spans 17 residues. V shed 3 bases, J shed 1 base, and the junction held 9 bases outside the gene matches. Germline V gene sequence: CDR1 SGDLS, CDR2 YYNGEE. The CDR3 region has the DNA TGTGCCAGCAGCGCAGGACAGGGCGAATTTTCTGGAAACACCATATATTTT. Amino acids: CASSAGQGEFSGNTIYF.

This clonotype has a single count. This chain connects TRBV2 to TRBJ2-7; 7 positions match TRBD2. Germline CDR1 SNHLY, CDR2 FYNNEI. The V segment lost 6 bases and the J segment 3 bases; nucleotides outside the gene matches: 2. The CDR3 is 12 residues long. CDR3 bases: TGTGCCAGCAGGAGGGAGGGCTACGAGCAGTACTTC. It encodes CASRREGYEQYF.

This clonotype turned up a few times. This chain joins TRBV11-3 and TRBJ2-1; the match to TRBD2 covers 8 bases. Germline V lookup: CDR1 SGHNT, CDR2 YENEEA. Trimming cost V 0 bases and J 8 bases; bases outside gene matches: 9. This CDR3 has 16 residues. The DNA of the CDR3 is TGTGCCAGCAGCTTAGATGGACGGGGGGGCCAGGATGAGCAGTTCTTC. Residues: CASSLDGRGGQDEQFF.